The 6 T cell receptor beta chains reported below all come from one sample, sequenced in a study of OX40 agonist ivuxolimab in advanced cancers. Here immunoSEQ multiplex PCR was the method, and the copy in TCRdb shows in-frame clones only, minus some. The sample lists about 92,000 clones, roughly 93% seen once, with roughly 0.32% in the top ten. The sequenced sample was CD4+ or CD8+ T cells sorted from blood, obtained in a trial of the OX40 agonist ivuxolimab. The source of these receptors is an adult with an advanced solid tumor such as melanoma, head and neck, liver or kidney cancer.

V is TRBV7-2 and J is TRBJ2-1, with D maybe TRBD2 (6 bases). The ends were cut back, 2 bases at V and 0 bases at J, with 11 bases in the middle. This CDR3 contains 16 residues. Germline assignment: CDR1 SGHTA and CDR2 FQGNSA. The DNA of the CDR3 is TGTGCCAGCAGCTTACTAGCGCTCCACTCCTACAATGAGCAGTTCTTC. Encoded protein: CASSLLALHSYNEQFF.

The gene calls are TRBV5-1 and TRBJ2-5, with 7 bases fitting TRBD2. The CDR3 spans 14 residues. The ends lost 6 bases at V and 11 bases at J; junction bases unmatched: 16. Germline CDR1 is SGHRS and CDR2 is YFSETQ. CDR3 DNA: TGCGCCAGCACCCAGGGAGGGTCTTCGAGGGAGCAGTACTTC. Amino acid sequence: CASTQGGSSREQYF.

The V gene is TRBV11-3, the J gene TRBJ2-2, with TRBD2 as a possible D gene (5 bases). The CDR3 totals 14 residues. The germline CDR1 and CDR2 sequences are SGHNT and YENEEA. Deletions cut 0 bases from V and 7 bases from J, with 9 bases between. CDR3 in DNA: TGTGCCAGCAGCTTAGATCCAGGAGGCGGGGAGCTGTTTTTT. It codes for CASSLDPGGGELFF. Complete variable domain (other parts from reference TRBV11-3 and TRBJ2-2): EAGVVQSPRYKIIEKKQPVAFWCNPISGHNTLYWYLQNLGQGPELLIRYENEEAVDDSQLPKDRFSAERLKGVDSTLKIQPAELGDSAVYLCASSLDPGGGELFFGEGSRLTVL.

This chain joins TRBV10-3 and TRBJ1-5, with 8 positions matching TRBD1. After removal of 5 bases from V and 11 bases from J, the junction contained 11 bases not matched to a gene. CDR3 size: 14 residues. Germline CDR1 reads ENHRY; CDR2 reads SYGVKD. This CDR3 reads CAISTGTGIQSQHF. The CDR3, as DNA: TGTGCCATCAGTACCGGGACAGGCATCCAGTCCCAGCATTTT.

J is TRBJ2-2 and V is TRBV7-3, with D tentatively TRBD1 (5 bases). This CDR3 contains 15 residues. V was trimmed by 5 bases and J by 9 bases, leaving 19 bases between them. CDR1 and CDR2 from the germline V gene are SGHTA and FQGTGA. The CDR3 is CASSLTSGNGRELFF. The CDR3 DNA is TGTGCCAGCAGCCTGACGTCAGGGAATGGGAGGGAGCTGTTTTTT.

The V and J genes are TRBV27 and TRBJ2-7, with TRBD2 identical over 14 bases. Germline-derived CDR1 and CDR2 are MNHEY and SMNVEV (reference sequence). V shed 5 bases and J 0 bases; nucleotides not matched to a gene: 9. The CDR3 spans 18 residues. The CDR3, as DNA: TGTGCCAGCAGTATCTCCGGGACTAGCGGGAGCCTCTCCTACGAGCAGTACTTC. It specifies CASSISGTSGSLSYEQYF.